Listed here are 5 T cell receptor beta chains from one sample, sequenced in a study of shared clonotypes between healthy human individuals. Using immunoSEQ multiplex PCR, the repertoire was profiled, and TCRdb retains in-frame clones only, with some absent. The sample carries some 2,500,000 clones, approximately 93% recorded once. Sequences were obtained from naive CD4+ T cells from PBMCs. Subset: CD45RA+ positively selected. Every receptor here comes from a man younger than 30 in good health. Some clones in this sample may be carry-over from other donors' samples.

The chain recombines TRBV28 with TRBJ1-2; D remains unclear. Germline loops: CDR1 MDHEN, CDR2 SYDVKM. The CDR3 runs to 13 residues. V was clipped by 2 bases and J by 8 bases, with 12 bases between them. The CDR3 region is CASSLIRGNGYTF. The CDR3 DNA is TGTGCCAGCAGTTTAATCCGGGGAAACGGCTACACCTTC.

V usage is TRBV28 and J usage is TRBJ2-1, with D maybe TRBD2 (6 bases). Germline CDR1 and CDR2: MDHEN and SYDVKM. This CDR3 is built from 14 residues. V was clipped by 8 bases and J by 7 bases, with 18 bases between them. The CDR3 coding sequence is TGTGCCAGCCTGGCGGGGATTTACAATAATGAGCAGTTCTTC. Translation gives CASLAGIYNNEQFF.

The J gene is TRBJ2-1, the V gene TRBV11-3; D unresolved. Germline V gene lookup returns CDR1 SGHNT and CDR2 YENEEA. The CDR3 covers 15 residues. The V end was cut by 4 bases, the J end by 0 bases, with 10 bases between. The CDR3 is CASSYRTTSYNEQFF. The CDR3 region has the DNA TGTGCCAGCAGCTACCGCACCACCTCCTACAATGAGCAGTTCTTC.

The chain employs TRBV29-1 and TRBJ1-1; the D gene is possibly TRBD1 (6 bases). Germline V gene data show CDR1 as SQVTM and CDR2 as ANQGSEA. V shed 6 bases and J shed 0 bases, with 14 bases lying between them. CDR3 length: 14 residues. The CDR3 region has the DNA TGCAGCGTAACAGGGTCTCCCTTGAACACTGAAGCTTTCTTT. Encoded protein: CSVTGSPLNTEAFF. Drawing the rest from reference TRBV29-1 and TRBJ1-1, the complete variable domain is SAVISQKPSRDICQRGTSLTIQCQVDSQVTMMFWYRQQPGQSLTLIATANQGSEATYESGFVIDKFPISRPNLTFSTLTVSNMSPEDSSIYLCSVTGSPLNTEAFFGQGTRLTVV.

This sequence joins TRBV5-1 and TRBJ1-2, with D possibly being TRBD1 (5 bases). V was clipped by 1 base and J by 0 bases, with 10 bases between them. Germline V gene data show CDR1 as SGHRS and CDR2 as YFSETQ. This CDR3 is 15 amino acids long. The CDR3 sequence: CASSLFGDANYGYTF. Here the CDR3 DNA reads TGCGCCAGCAGCTTGTTCGGGGACGCTAACTATGGCTACACCTTC.